The clone carrying this TCR beta chain appeared a few times. Sequencing was performed with immunoSEQ multiplex PCR; in TCRdb, only in-frame clones are kept and a portion is missing. The sample has more than 35,000 clones, 80% to 90% seen once. The sample belongs to a study of blood T cell repertoires in COVID-19. From germline, CDR1 is SGHVS and CDR2 FQNEAQ. This CDR3 has 15 amino acids. V lost 5 bases to trimming and J lost 3 bases; unmatched junction nucleotides: 7. Sequenced input: peripheral blood. This chain joins TRBV7-8 and TRBJ1-5; the match to TRBD1 covers 7 bases. The source is a man aged 25 to 45 with active or convalescent COVID-19. CDR3 sequence: CASSPHGQDNQPQHF. Here the CDR3 DNA reads TGTGCCAGCAGCCCGCACGGACAGGACAATCAGCCCCAGCATTTT.